This T cell receptor beta chain is drawn from a study of cytomegalovirus exposure and HLA in healthy donors. The PCR made use of 60 Vbeta and 13 Jbeta primers. Generated by immunoSEQ multiplex PCR, the TCRdb table keeps only in-frame clones and is missing some. Among some 150,000 clones listed, 80% were seen once. CDR1 is SNHLY and CDR2 is FYNNEI in the germline V gene. V shed 4 bases and J shed 5 bases, with 11 bases lying between them. The CDR3 sequence is 13 residues long. The material sequenced was PBMCs. The origin of this receptor is a man younger than 45 in good health and CMV-seronegative. J is TRBJ2-5 and V is TRBV2; maybe TRBD1 (6 bases). The DNA for the CDR3 is TGTGCCAGCAGTGTCGACAGGACGGAGACCCAGTACTTC. Translated: CASSVDRTETQYF.